This T cell receptor beta chain was recorded in a study of blood T cell repertoires in COVID-19. Turning to the study itself: Spain, Italy and the United States supplied samples that represented acute and convalescent COVID-19. Sample material is recorded as cDNA or gDNA derived from T cells, B-cell-depleted T cells, or PBMCs.

The CDR3 is made up of 14 amino acids. Germline V gene sequence: CDR1 SGDLS, CDR2 YYNGEE. The V end lost 0 bases, the J end lost 2 bases, and 9 bases lay between the germline ends. Assay: immunoSEQ multiplex PCR; the TCRdb copy retains only in-frame clones and omits some. Of about 10,000 clones in the sample, around nine tenths were seen once. Sequenced sample: peripheral blood. The J gene is TRBJ2-7, the V gene TRBV9; D possibly corresponds to TRBD1 (6 bases). This receptor was obtained from a human donor in a cohort sampled during active COVID-19. DNA for the CDR3: TGTGCCAGCAGCGTAGGGCAGGGGACCTACGAGCAGTACTTC. Translating it yields CASSVGQGTYEQYF.